This TCR beta chain was recorded in a study of blood T cells in healthy people across ages. Looking at the study overall: For every two T cells, template switching captured about one barcoded beta molecule.

Findings and caveats of the study: Diversity of TCR beta correlated strongly with naive T cell percentage. Any conclusive comparison of naive versus antigen-experienced cells was prevented by using unsorted PBMCs.

CDR1 is SGDLS, CDR2 YYNGEE, per germline. The CDR3 covers 16 residues. J gave up 1 base and V 4 bases, and 11 bases lay outside the gene matches. The sample holds a few counts of this clonotype. The antigen is not known. A J-beta primer mix and a sample-barcoded 5' primer were used in a second PCR of about 7 to 12 cycles. TCRdb analysed the 5' RACE reads with MiXCR anew, one entry per CDR3 protein. Of 600,000 to 850,000 distinct CDR3 sequences in the sample, roughly 47% are singletons; the top ten hold 20% to 25%. Sample: blood. The sequence was collected from a woman aged 55-75 years in good health. The V call is TRBV9, the J call TRBJ2-7, with 7 bases aligning to TRBD2. In DNA, the CDR3 is TGTGCCAGCAGCTCCAGAGAGACTAGCTATTCCTACGAGCAGTACTTC. It is translated as CASSSRETSYSYEQYF.